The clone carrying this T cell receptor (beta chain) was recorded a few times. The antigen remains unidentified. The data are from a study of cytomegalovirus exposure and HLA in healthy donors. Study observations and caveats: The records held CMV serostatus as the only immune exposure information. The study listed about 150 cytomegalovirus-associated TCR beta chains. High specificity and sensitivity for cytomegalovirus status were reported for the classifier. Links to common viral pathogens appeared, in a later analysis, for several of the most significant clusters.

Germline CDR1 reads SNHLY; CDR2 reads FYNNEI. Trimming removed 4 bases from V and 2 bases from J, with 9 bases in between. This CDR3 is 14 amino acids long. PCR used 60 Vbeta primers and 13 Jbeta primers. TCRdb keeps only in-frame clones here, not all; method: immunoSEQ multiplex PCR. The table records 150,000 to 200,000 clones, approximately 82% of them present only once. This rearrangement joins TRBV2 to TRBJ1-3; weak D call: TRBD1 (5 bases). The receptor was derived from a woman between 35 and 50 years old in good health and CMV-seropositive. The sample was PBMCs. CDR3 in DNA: TGTGCCAGCAGTGTTGAACAGGCTGGAAACACCATATATTTT. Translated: CASSVEQAGNTIYF.